The 8 T cell receptor beta chains in this list originate from one sample, sequenced in a study of T cells in Graves' hyperthyroidism and ophthalmopathy. The investigators amplified TCR beta CDR3 regions from RNA transcripts. HTBI primers were used for first-round RT-PCR of the TCR CDR3. One entry per CDR3 protein, called by TCRdb with MiXCR from the multiplex PCR reads. This repertoire shows around 420,000 distinct CDR3 sequences, around a sixth found once; its top ten account for 14%. The source material was blood. Receptors originate from a woman aged 18-29 years with Graves' hyperthyroidism.

This clonotype was seen repeatedly, ten times or more. This chain uses TRBV20-1 with TRBJ1-1; a weak D match, TRBD1 (5 bases). Germline V gives CDR1 DFQATT, CDR2 SNEGSKA (reference sequence). The length of the CDR3 is 16 residues. V gave up 0 bases and J gave up 6 bases, with 20 bases separating them. Written as DNA, the CDR3 is TGCAGTGCTAGAGACACCCTGGCGGGGCGGGGCGCTGAAGCTTTCTTT. Its protein product is CSARDTLAGRGAEAFF.

The chain has TRBV6-1 and TRBJ2-6, with D possibly called TRBD1 or TRBD2 (6 bases each). Per the germline V gene, CDR1 is MNHNS and CDR2 is SASEGT. The CDR3 has 16 residues. With 5 bases removed from V and 2 bases from J, the gap between germline ends came to 13 bases. The CDR3 DNA is TGTGCCAGCAGTCCCCGGGGGCTACCTGGGGCCAACGTCCTGACTTTC. Residues: CASSPRGLPGANVLTF.

The chain couples TRBV5-8 to TRBJ2-3; D remains ambiguous. This CDR3 is 17 amino acids long. Trimming removed 0 bases at V and 1 base at J, with 15 bases between. CDR1 is SGHTS, CDR2 YDEGEE, per germline. As DNA, the CDR3 is TGTGCCAGCAGCTTGGTGGGAAGTTTTGAGGGCACAGATACGCAGTATTTT. It is translated as CASSLVGSFEGTDTQYF.

V and J are TRBV2 and TRBJ2-1, with 7 nucleotides matching TRBD2. The CDR3 is 14 amino acids. Germline V CDR1 and CDR2: SNHLY, FYNNEI. V shed 5 bases, J shed 8 bases, and the junction held 9 bases outside the gene matches. DNA of the CDR3: TGTGCCAGCAGTTCCTGGACTAGGAGCGATGAGCAGTTCTTC. Translation: CASSSWTRSDEQFF. Full variable domain (remainder filled in from reference TRBV2 and TRBJ2-1): EPEVTQTPSHQVTQMGQEVILRCVPISNHLYFYWYRQILGQKVEFLVSFYNNEISEKSEIFDDQFSVERPDGSNFTLKIRSTKLEDSAMYFCASSSWTRSDEQFFGPGTRLTVL.

V and J are TRBV24-1 and TRBJ2-1; D perhaps matches TRBD2 (6 bases). V was clipped by 0 bases and J by 3 bases, with 8 bases between them. CDR1 is KGHDR and CDR2 is SFDVKD in the germline V gene. This CDR3 region has 15 residues. The CDR3 spells CATSDLGGNYNEQFF. For the CDR3, the DNA is TGTGCCACCAGTGATTTGGGGGGGAACTACAATGAGCAGTTCTTC.

This chain joins TRBV29-1 and TRBJ1-1, with a weak D call TRBD1 (6 bases). CDR1 SQVTM and CDR2 ANQGSEA come from the germline V gene. The CDR3 length is 14 residues. Trimming took 6 bases from V and 5 from J, leaving 19 bases between them. This CDR3 reads CSVEFTGPGTEAFF. The CDR3 nucleotides are TGCAGCGTCGAATTTACAGGGCCCGGAACTGAAGCTTTCTTT.

At least ten counts were recorded for this clonotype. The genes are TRBV6-1 and TRBJ2-2, with D tentatively TRBD1 (5 bases). This CDR3 contains 15 residues. The V gene's germline CDR1 is MNHNS and CDR2 SASEGT. Trimming left V 3 bases short and J 4 bases short, with 12 bases between. CDR3: CASSDYRTATGELFF. The CDR3 coding sequence is TGTGCCAGCAGTGACTACAGGACCGCCACCGGGGAGCTGTTTTTT.

The table lists this clonotype with many counts. The chain couples TRBV11-2 to TRBJ2-4; unclear D gene. This CDR3 spans 17 amino acids. The germline V gene encodes CDR1 SGHAT and CDR2 FQNNGV. Trimming left V 2 bases short and J 0 bases short, with 14 bases between. The CDR3 region is CASSLTPRKLAKNIQYF. CDR3 DNA: TGTGCCAGCAGCTTAACCCCCAGGAAGTTAGCCAAAAACATTCAGTACTTC.